Each of the 5 T cell receptor beta chains below was sequenced from the same sample in a study of radiation and T cells in renal cell carcinoma. Repertoires were generated with immunoSEQ multiplex PCR, while TCRdb's copy carries only in-frame clones and drops some. This table has 100,000 to 150,000 clones, approximately 90% appearing once. Time point defined: blood 2 weeks post-SBRT. Treatment defined: 15 Gy SBRT to primary tumor, nephrectomy 4 weeks later. Source: blood, taken from a patient whose treatment included radiotherapy and nephrectomy. All receptors derive from a woman aged 70-85 years with renal cell carcinoma.

V and J are TRBV14 and TRBJ1-5; 10 nucleotides agree with TRBD1. This CDR3 spans 14 amino acids. The germline V gene has CDR1 SGHDN and CDR2 FVKESK. Losses at the gene ends were 4 bases for V and 7 bases for J; bases not matched to a gene: 4. The CDR3 loop is CASSRQGARQPQHF. The CDR3 bases are TGTGCCAGCAGCCGACAGGGGGCTCGGCAGCCCCAGCATTTT.

The genes are TRBV7-9 and TRBJ1-4; D not certain. The V end lost 2 bases, the J end lost 7 bases, and 5 bases lay between the germline ends. Germline V gene lookup returns CDR1 SEHNR and CDR2 FQNEAQ (reference sequence). The CDR3 sequence is 12 residues long. CDR3 sequence reads: CASSLKGEKLFF. DNA of the CDR3: TGTGCCAGCAGCTTAAAGGGTGAAAAACTGTTTTTT.

This chain joins TRBV5-4 and TRBJ1-6; D unresolved. Germline V gene data show CDR1 as SGHNT and CDR2 as YYREEE (reference sequence). The V and J ends lost 0 bases and 10 bases respectively, with 14 bases between them. The CDR3 contains 15 residues. The DNA for the CDR3 is TGTGCCAGCAGCTTGGGAGGACCCACTGGGTCACCCCTCCACTTT. Protein: CASSLGGPTGSPLHF.

V gene TRBV7-9 combines with J gene TRBJ2-2; 9 bases map to TRBD2. The CDR3 contains 15 residues. Germline values: CDR1 SEHNR, CDR2 FQNEAQ (reference sequence). After removal of 10 bases from V and 6 bases from J, the junction contained 12 bases not matched to a gene. Written as DNA, the CDR3 is TGTGCCACCGCGGAGCGGGGGGTTGTCGCCGGGGAGCTGTTTTTT. Its translation is CATAERGVVAGELFF.

V gene TRBV6-1 combines with J gene TRBJ2-1; 9 bases map to TRBD2. Germline CDR1 MNHNS, CDR2 SASEGT. CDR3 size: 16 residues. J lost 4 bases, V lost 2 bases, and 6 bases had no gene match. CDR3 DNA sequence: TGTGCCAGCAGTGAATTGGGCGGGGGGGCTTACAATGAGCAGTTCTTC. This codes for CASSELGGGAYNEQFF.